The TCR beta chain under discussion was sequenced for a study of OX40 agonist ivuxolimab in advanced cancers. General observations from the study: With doses of 0.1-3.0 mg/kg, partial responders showed among the lowest clonal expansion. CD4+ and CD8+ blood T cells expanded clonally by week 6 at 0.1 to 3.0 mg/kg.

As for this clone: Its antigen is still unknown.

Per germline, CDR1 SNHLY and CDR2 FYNNEI. CDR3 length: 15 amino acids. V lost 7 bases, J lost 0 bases, and 15 bases lay in between. Produced via immunoSEQ multiplex PCR; TCRdb's table is partial and in-frame only. The sample has about 68,000 clones, 91% seen once. Patients had blood sampled at baseline and again on cycle 4 day 1 and cycle 7 day 1. This chain connects TRBV2 to TRBJ1-1, with unresolved D. This sequence was found in an adult with an advanced solid tumor such as melanoma, head and neck, liver or kidney cancer. The sequences come from CD4+ or CD8+ T cells sorted from blood, collected in a trial of the OX40 agonist ivuxolimab. CDR3 residues: CASTGMMPLNTEAFF. As DNA, the CDR3 is TGTGCCAGCACCGGTATGATGCCTTTGAACACTGAAGCTTTCTTT.